This T cell receptor beta chain appears in the sequencing data of a study of beta chain features in type 1 diabetes. Overall study: What patients shared with healthy donors was a similar profile of age, gender and cell yields. Study-level findings and limits: Shorter TCRB CDR3s, moderately but significantly so, were found in Type 1 diabetes patients in all four CD4+ subsets.

Points on this clone: The antigen remains unidentified.

Sequenced material consisted of expressed TCRB transcripts (all of the isolated RNA was reverse transcribed). Profiling relied on immunoSEQ multiplex PCR, and the TCRdb table lists in-frame clones only, not all of them. The data show a few hundred thousand clones, roughly 9.8% seen once. CDR1 SGHRS and CDR2 YFSETQ come from the germline V gene. V shed 2 bases, J shed 0 bases, and the junction held 2 bases outside the gene matches. The CDR3 consists of 15 residues. The sequenced material came from central memory CD4+ T cells from blood. The chain joins TRBV5-1 to TRBJ2-7; 10 positions agree with TRBD2. This receptor was identified in a man in his thirties or forties with type 1 diabetes. CDR3 nucleotides: TGCGCCAGCAGCTTTGCTAGCGGGAGCTCCTACGAGCAGTACTTC. Translating gives CASSFASGSSYEQYF.